One sample yielded the 3 T cell receptor beta chains listed below, sequenced in a study of blood T cell repertoires in COVID-19. Assay used: immunoSEQ multiplex PCR; TCRdb lists only in-frame clones, some missing. The sample has approximately 320,000 clones; 87% are singletons. Material: PBMCs or T cells enriched from blood (not recorded which). All receptors come from a woman aged 18-29 years who had recovered from COVID-19.

This chain connects TRBV5-1 to TRBJ2-2, with TRBD2 as a possible D gene (6 bases). With 3 bases removed from V and 1 base from J, the gap between germline ends came to 7 bases. Germline values: CDR1 SGHRS, CDR2 YFSETQ. This CDR3 has 14 residues. The chain's CDR3 is CASSSGRNTGELFF. In DNA, the CDR3 is TGCGCCAGCAGCTCCGGGAGGAACACCGGGGAGCTGTTTTTT. The full variable domain, its missing parts supplied by reference TRBV5-1 and TRBJ2-2, is KAGVTQTPRYLIKTRGQQVTLSCSPISGHRSVSWYQQTPGQGLQFLFEYFSETQRNKGNFPGRFSGRQFSNSRSEMNVSTLELGDSALYLCASSSGRNTGELFFGEGSRLTVL.

The chain has TRBV5-4 and TRBJ2-7; 8 positions match TRBD2. The CDR3 is 16 residues long. CDR1 SGHNT and CDR2 YYREEE come from the germline V gene (reference sequence). V dropped 4 bases and J dropped 4; count of bases not matched to a gene: 13. In DNA form, the CDR3 reads TGTGCCAGCAGCGCGCCGGGGACTAGAAGTGTATACGAGCAGTACTTC. Its translation is CASSAPGTRSVYEQYF.

This clone has only one observation. The V call is TRBV19, the J call TRBJ2-4; possibly TRBD2 for D (6 bases). Trimming took off 6 bases at V and 3 bases at J, with 18 bases between the two ends. From germline, CDR1 is LNHDA and CDR2 SQIVND (reference sequence). The CDR3 has 16 amino acids. In DNA, the CDR3 is TGTGCCAGTAGACCGACGGGGAGGTTGGACAAAAACATTCAGTACTTC. This sequence encodes CASRPTGRLDKNIQYF.